One and the same sample provided the 10 T cell receptor beta chains below, sequenced in a study of blood T cell repertoires in COVID-19. Some clones are missing from TCRdb's copy, which holds only in-frame ones; the method was immunoSEQ multiplex PCR. The sample holds about 85,000 clones, about four fifths seen once. The sequenced sample was peripheral blood. The source of these receptors is a man in his 60s with acute or convalescent COVID-19.

The chain joins TRBV11-2 to TRBJ2-5, with D possibly TRBD2 on 6 matching bases. The CDR3 spans 15 residues. Germline V lookup: CDR1 SGHAT, CDR2 FQNNGV. V was pared by 5 bases and J by 1 base, with 14 bases between. DNA for the CDR3: TGTGCCAGCAGCCCAGCGGGCTACTTCCAAGAGACCCAGTACTTC. Translating gives CASSPAGYFQETQYF.

The chain couples TRBV5-1 to TRBJ2-7; 7 bases map to TRBD1. The CDR3 covers 15 residues. Germline V CDR1 and CDR2: SGHRS, YFSETQ. J lost 5 bases, V lost 0 bases, and 8 bases had no gene match. CDR3 coding DNA: TGCGCCAGCAGCTTGGGGGTGACAGGGACCAACGAGCAGTACTTC. It specifies CASSLGVTGTNEQYF.

The table lists this clone with a count of one. This sequence joins TRBV30 and TRBJ1-3, with TRBD1 as a possible D gene (5 bases). V shed 3 bases and J shed 0 bases, with 9 bases lying between them. The germline V gene has CDR1 GTSNPN and CDR2 SVGIG (reference sequence). This CDR3 region has 14 residues. As DNA, the CDR3 is TGTGCCTGGAGGTTGGACAACTCTGGAAACACCATATATTTT. It translates to CAWRLDNSGNTIYF.

The chain links TRBV7-3 to TRBJ1-1; D gene unclear. The ends were cut back, 1 base at V and 4 bases at J, with 10 bases in the middle. CDR1 is SGHTA and CDR2 is FQGTGA in the germline V gene. The CDR3 extends over 14 amino acids. CDR3 sequence reads: CASSLNLPGTEAFF. Here the CDR3 DNA reads TGTGCCAGCAGCTTAAACCTGCCGGGCACTGAAGCTTTCTTT.

The chain employs TRBV25-1 and TRBJ1-1; D is possibly TRBD1 (5 bases). This CDR3 is 12 amino acids long. Per germline, CDR1 MGHDK and CDR2 SYGVNS. The V gene lost 7 bases and the J gene lost 1 base, with 7 bases spanning the gap. The CDR3 loop is CASKQGNTEAFF. Here the CDR3 DNA reads TGTGCCAGCAAGCAGGGGAACACTGAAGCTTTCTTT.

The rearrangement links TRBV5-4 to TRBJ2-3; D gene unclear. Trimming stripped 2 bases from V and 0 bases from J, with 10 bases between. The germline V gene has CDR1 SGHNT and CDR2 YYREEE (reference sequence). The CDR3 is 15 amino acids. In nucleotides, the CDR3 is TGTGCCAGCAGCTTCCGAGCCACTAGCACAGATACGCAGTATTTT. This gives the protein CASSFRATSTDTQYF.

This chain uses TRBV3-1 (or the pseudogene TRBV3-2) with TRBJ2-7; the match to TRBD2 covers 14 bases. V trimming: 4 bases; J trimming: 6 bases; junction bases outside the gene matches: 5. The CDR3 runs to 15 residues. Germline V gene sequence: CDR1 LGHDT, CDR2 YNNKEL (reference sequence). CDR3 loop: CASSPSGTSGGEQYF. CDR3 in DNA: TGTGCCAGCAGCCCATCCGGGACTAGCGGGGGCGAGCAGTACTTC.

The genes are TRBV6-1 and TRBJ1-2; 7 bases match TRBD1. The CDR3 extends over 14 amino acids. CDR1 and CDR2 from the germline V gene are MNHNS and SASEGT. V shed 3 bases and J 4 bases; nucleotides not matched to a gene: 5. CDR3: CASSETQGGYGYTF. The CDR3 DNA reads as TGTGCCAGCAGTGAGACGCAGGGGGGCTATGGCTACACCTTC.

The J gene is TRBJ2-1, the V gene TRBV29-1; TRBD2 matches at 15 bases. This CDR3 is built from 15 residues. CDR1 is SQVTM and CDR2 is ANQGSEA in the germline V gene. The trim removed 0 bases at V and 8 bases at J, leaving 2 bases unmatched. DNA for the CDR3: TGCAGCGTTGAAGAGGGACTAGCGGGGGGCGATGAGCAGTTCTTC. This translates into CSVEEGLAGGDEQFF.

In its sample, this clone was seen many times. The V call is TRBV6-5, the J call TRBJ1-2; maybe TRBD1 (5 bases). V was pared by 7 bases and J by 7 bases, with 13 bases between. The CDR3 loop spans 12 amino acids. In germline, CDR1 is MNHEY, CDR2 SVGAGI. The CDR3 nucleotides are TGTGCCAGCACCAACGGGGGGTTTGGCTACACCTTC. Protein sequence: CASTNGGFGYTF.